These 8 T cell receptor beta chains were all obtained from the same sample, sequenced in a study of breast tumors, draining lymph nodes, adjacent tissues. Samples came from axillary lymph nodes draining the breast cancer. TCRdb processed the multiplex PCR reads anew with MiXCR; each CDR3 protein has one entry. This sample carries about 180,000 distinct CDR3 sequences, 30% to 35% of them seen once, and the ten largest clones take 3.5% to 4.5%. Material for sequencing was axillary lymph node tissue. Receptor source: a female donor with breast cancer. Some clones in this sample may be carry-over from other donors' samples.

CDR3 protein: CASSLGGGGPTEAFF. DNA of the CDR3: TGTGCCAGCAGCTTGGGAGGAGGGGGCCCAACTGAAGCTTTCTTT. The chain has TRBV5-6 and TRBJ1-1; 7 bases map to TRBD1. J lost 5 bases, V lost 0 bases, and 7 bases had no gene match. The germline gives CDR1 SGHDT, CDR2 YYEEEE. This CDR3 has 15 residues.

This clonotype was seen only a few times. A read error is possible here, since a much larger clone lies one base away. The rearrangement links TRBV20-1 to TRBJ2-5; D may correspond to TRBD1 or TRBD2 (5 bases each). Germline V CDR1 and CDR2: DFQATT, SNEGSKA (reference sequence). The CDR3 totals 14 residues. The CDR3 region is CSARDTRDQATQYF. The CDR3 region has the DNA TGCAGTGCTAGAGACACTAGGGACCAAGCGACCCAGTACTTC.

This clonotype was seen once. Being one base from a much bigger clone, this may be a read error. V and J are TRBV12-3 or TRBV12-4 and TRBJ2-1, with 7 bases lining up with TRBD2. After removal of 5 bases from V and 12 bases from J, the junction contained 13 bases not matched to a gene. This CDR3 has 14 amino acids. The CDR3 protein is CASSRGSMRDGQFF. Here the CDR3 DNA reads TGTGCCAGCAGTCGCGGGAGTATGAGGGATGGGCAGTTCTTC.

The gene calls are TRBV12-3 or TRBV12-4 and TRBJ1-1, with D perhaps TRBD1 (5 bases). Between the trimmed V and J ends, which lost 6 bases and 11 bases, there was a span of 13 bases. This CDR3 contains 11 residues. CDR3 sequence: CASSRAGWAFF. The CDR3, as DNA: TGTGCCAGCAGCCGCGCAGGGTGGGCTTTCTTT.

This clonotype was observed at least ten times. V is TRBV7-8 and J is TRBJ2-7; weak D call: TRBD1 (5 bases). V lost 5 bases to trimming and J lost 0 bases, with 14 bases between them. This CDR3 has 15 residues. Germline CDR1 SGHVS, CDR2 FQNEAQ. The CDR3 coding sequence is TGTGCCAGCAGCCCAGAGACAGCATTCTCCTACGAGCAGTACTTC. Its protein is CASSPETAFSYEQYF. Full variable domain (outside the CDR3, taken from reference TRBV7-8 and TRBJ2-7): GAGVSQSPRYKVAKRGQDVALRCDPISGHVSLFWYQQALGQGPEFLTYFQNEAQLDKSGLPSDRFFAERPEGSVSTLKIQRTQQEDSAVYLCASSPETAFSYEQYFGPGTRLTVT.

The chain is built from TRBV28 and TRBJ2-1, with TRBD2 identical over 8 bases. This CDR3 region has 14 residues. Germline assignment: CDR1 MDHEN and CDR2 SYDVKM. J gave up 9 bases and V 4 bases, and 8 bases lay outside the gene matches. The CDR3: CASSSKPGGGEQFF. The DNA of the CDR3 is TGTGCCAGCAGTTCGAAGCCGGGGGGGGGTGAGCAGTTCTTC.

Details on this clonotype: It may be a read error: a sequence one base away is much more abundant. No conserved phenylalanine or tryptophan is present at the end of the CDR3, so a read error is the likely explanation. This sequence joins TRBV19 and TRBJ2-6; TRBD2 might be the D (7 bases). The V and J ends lost 8 bases and 2 bases respectively, with 16 bases between them. The length of the CDR3 is 16 residues. Germline V gene lookup returns CDR1 LNHDA and CDR2 SQIVND (reference sequence). CDR3 nucleotide sequence: TGTGCCAGTCAATTGGGAGGGGGGACTGGGGCCAACGTCCTGACTTCC. This translates into CASQLGGGTGANVLTS.

The table lists this clonotype with many counts. The chain is built from TRBV9 and TRBJ2-1, with D perhaps given as TRBD1 or TRBD2 (6 bases each). Germline loops: CDR1 SGDLS, CDR2 YYNGEE. The CDR3 extends over 12 amino acids. V gave up 7 bases and J gave up 2 bases, with 7 bases separating them. CDR3 DNA sequence: TGTGCCAGCGGGGGGCCCTACAATGAGCAGTTCTTC. Protein product: CASGGPYNEQFF.